This TCR beta chain was recorded in a study of T-cell memory formation after mild COVID-19. It was 5'RACE with constant-segment primers that produced the TCR alpha and TCR beta cDNA libraries, which carried sample barcodes and UMIs. From the 5' RACE reads, TCRdb called clonotypes with MiXCR, one entry per CDR3 protein. This table holds about 400,000 distinct CDR3 sequences, about 25% found once. Regarding this clonotype: Its antigen remains unidentified.

Study-level findings and limits: Memory sampled before infection contained some responding clones, suggesting cross-reactive memory joined. Among clones contracting day 15 to 85, CD4/CD8 was balanced, whereas later expanders leaned CD4+. Day 37-peaking second-wave clones had unconfirmed SARS-CoV-2 specificity.

The receptor comes from an adult woman who had mild COVID-19 (a few samples of this study predate the infection). Cell type and time point are not known. What was sequenced was PBMCs or a T cell subset sorted from them (not recorded which).

CDR3 amino acids: CASSLAYTGPQHF. CDR3 coding DNA: TGTGCCAGCAGTTTGGCCTATACGGGGCCCCAGCATTTT. The rearrangement uses TRBV27 and TRBJ1-5; D is unclear. CDR1 and CDR2 (germline): MNHEY, SMNVEV (reference sequence). CDR3 length: 13 residues. V dropped 3 bases and J dropped 9 bases, with 12 bases sitting between them.